A selection of T cell receptor beta chains follows, all from one sample in a study of STAT5B mutations in CD4+ large granular lymphocyte leukemia. Sequenced by immunoSEQ multiplex PCR; TCRdb stores in-frame clones only, minus some. The top ten clones hold about 2.5% of a sample with fewer than 50,000 clones, 80% to 90% of them seen once. Sample: CD4+ T cells from blood buffy coats. The receptor source for this set is a human donor in good health. The CDR3 runs from the conserved cysteine through the conserved F or W. Fields, in order: V gene, clone size, J gene, D gene, CDR3 DNA, CDR3 protein. A D gene is named only where the DNA matches it firmly. Size tells how often a clone was seen (once, few, many) or the class of an expanded clone, and some rows leave it out.

>TRBV19|-|TRBJ1-3|TRBD1
TGTGCCAGTACGGAACGGGGGACAGGGGCTGGAAACACCATATATTTT
CASTERGTGAGNTIYF
>TRBV30|-|TRBJ1-2|TRBD1
TGTGCCTGGAGTCCCCTAAATGAGGGCAGGGGGTTTGGCTACACCTTC
CAWSPLNEGRGFGYTF
>TRBV5-4|once|TRBJ2-2|-
TGTGCCAGCAGCTCCGGACTCTGGAACACCGGGGAGCTGTTTTTT
CASSSGLWNTGELFF
>TRBV11-2|-|TRBJ2-1|TRBD2
TGTGCCAGCAGCCCCAGACTAGCGGGAGCCAATGAGCAGTTCTTC
CASSPRLAGANEQFF
>TRBV29-1|once|TRBJ2-5|TRBD1
TGCAGCGTTGAAGCTACAGGACAGGCCGAAGGGGAGACCCAGTACTTC
CSVEATGQAEGETQYF
>TRBV28|-|TRBJ1-1|-
TGTGCCACGACAGCGAACACTGAAGCTTTCTTT
CATTANTEAFF
>TRBV7-3|once|TRBJ2-6|-
TGTGCCAGCAGTCGCTGGACGGGCTCTGGGGCCAACGTCCTGACTTTC
CASSRWTGSGANVLTF
>TRBV10-1|once|TRBJ2-3|-
TGCGCCAGCAGGGGATTACAGCTTCAAAAAGCCCCAGATACGCAGTATTTT
CASRGLQLQKAPDTQYF
>TRBV18|once|TRBJ2-7|TRBD2
TGTGCCAGCTCACCACGCGGGGCGGGAGGAAACTACGAGCAGTACTTC
CASSPRGAGGNYEQYF
>TRBV6-5|-|TRBJ1-2|-
TGTGCCAGCAGTTACTACGGGGCAGGCAATAACTATGGCTACACCTTC
CASSYYGAGNNYGYTF
>TRBV5-1|once|TRBJ2-1|TRBD2
TGCGCCAGCAGCAGAGCCGGACTAGCGGGCTACAATGAGCAGTTCTTC
CASSRAGLAGYNEQFF
>TRBV5-6|-|TRBJ2-5|-
TGTGCCAGCAGCTTGGGTCCGCAGCAAGAGACCCAGTACTTC
CASSLGPQQETQYF
>TRBV5-4|few|TRBJ1-2|-
TGTGCCAGCAGGAAGGACGTCGCAGGGTCCTACACCTTC
CASRKDVAGSYTF
>TRBV19|-|TRBJ2-4|-
TGTGCCAGTTCCCGGGGGGACAAGCGCATCAACATTCAGTACTTC
CASSRGDKRINIQYF
>TRBV18|-|TRBJ1-1|-
TGTGCCAGCTCACCAGCGGTCCCTAAGAACACTGAAGCTTTCTTT
CASSPAVPKNTEAFF
>TRBV9|-|TRBJ1-3|-
TGTGCCAGCAGCAAATCACCGTCCTCTGGAAACACCATATATTTT
CASSKSPSSGNTIYF
>TRBV9|-|TRBJ1-4|-
TGTGCCAGCAGCGCTAGCCCAGAATTAGCGGGTGAAAAACTGTTTTTT
CASSASPELAGEKLFF
>TRBV4-3|-|TRBJ1-1|-
TGCGCCAGCAGCCAAGATCAGAACCGGGCTTTCTTT
CASSQDQNRAFF
>TRBV18|-|TRBJ2-7|TRBD1
TGTGCCAGCTCACCAGACAGGGGTTTTCACGAGCAGTACTTC
CASSPDRGFHEQYF
>TRBV6-1|-|TRBJ1-1|-
TGTGCCAGCAACTCGGACAACGGGGGGAACACTGAAGCTTTCTTT
CASNSDNGGNTEAFF
>TRBV18|-|TRBJ1-1|-
TGTGCCAGCTCGACGGGGGGTGTGAGGTACACTGAAGCTTTCTTT
CASSTGGVRYTEAFF
>TRBV12-5|-|TRBJ2-1|-
TGTGCTAGTGCCCCGAACCGGGGGAACAATGAGCAGTTCTTC
CASAPNRGNNEQFF
>TRBV7-2|-|TRBJ2-5|-
TGTGCCAGCAGCTCTACCCCCGACCGTAGCCAGACCCAGTACTTC
CASSSTPDRSQTQYF
>TRBV7-9|once|TRBJ2-2|TRBD2
TGTGCCAGCAGCTTAAAAGCGGGAGGGGAAGCCGGGGAGCTGTTTTTT
CASSLKAGGEAGELFF
>TRBV7-9|-|TRBJ2-3|TRBD2
TGTGCCAGCAGCTCAATGGCAGGAGGCGGGAGCGGTGCAGATACGCAGTATTTT
CASSSMAGGGSGADTQYF
>TRBV6-1|-|TRBJ1-1|-
TGTGCCAGCAGTGAACAGGGGTTGACTGAAGCTTTCTTT
CASSEQGLTEAFF
>TRBV15|few|TRBJ1-1|-
TGTGCCACCAGCTGGATGGAGAACACTGAAGCTTTCTTT
CATSWMENTEAFF
>TRBV5-6|-|TRBJ1-4|-
TGTGCCAGCAGCTTAAGGGCAACTAATGAAAAACTGTTTTTT
CASSLRATNEKLFF
>TRBV7-2|once|TRBJ1-1|-
TGTGCCAGCAGCTTAGGCTTGACTGAAGCTTTCTTT
CASSLGLTEAFF
>TRBV28|-|TRBJ1-4|TRBD1
TGTGCCAGCAGTTTAGGGACAGGGGGCGCATATGAAAAACTGTTTTTT
CASSLGTGGAYEKLFF
>TRBV10-3|-|TRBJ2-5|-
TGTGCCATCAGCAGGACACAAGAGACCCAGTACTTC
CAISRTQETQYF
>TRBV18|-|TRBJ2-1|TRBD1
TGTGCCAGCTCACCCCCCACAGGGGGCTACAGGGCGGAGCAGTTCTTC
CASSPPTGGYRAEQFF
>TRBV5-8|-|TRBJ1-2|TRBD1
TGTGCCAGCAGCTTGGTCCCCAGGGGGGGGAACTATGGCTACACCTTC
CASSLVPRGGNYGYTF
>TRBV7-2|-|TRBJ2-5|TRBD1
TGTGCCAGCAGCTTGGGCAGGGGGCGCGAAGAGACCCAGTACTTC
CASSLGRGREETQYF
>TRBV10-3|-|TRBJ1-5|-
TGTGCCACCAGGGGTCCCCCGCCCAATCAGCCCCAGCATTTT
CATRGPPPNQPQHF
>TRBV9|-|TRBJ2-1|TRBD1
TGTGCCAGCAGCGTCTTCGGGACAGGGGGGAACAATGAGCAGTTCTTC
CASSVFGTGGNNEQFF
>TRBV27|-|TRBJ2-2|-
TGTGCCAGCAGGGGTCAGGGGGGTCTAACCGGGGAGCTGTTTTTT
CASRGQGGLTGELFF
>TRBV19|-|TRBJ2-7|-
TGTGCCAGTAGTCCGGGACAAAGCCCCGAATACGAGCAGTACTTC
CASSPGQSPEYEQYF
>TRBV19|-|TRBJ1-5|TRBD1
TGTGCCAGTAAGACAGGGGGTCAGCCCCAGCATTTT
CASKTGGQPQHF
>TRBV10-3|-|TRBJ1-1|-
TGTGCCATCGGGGAAGGGGGGGGCACTGAAGCTTTCTTT
CAIGEGGGTEAFF
>TRBV2|-|TRBJ1-5|-
TGTGCCAGCAGTGAAGAGGGCGATAGCAATCAGCCCCAGCATTTT
CASSEEGDSNQPQHF
>TRBV7-2|few|TRBJ1-2|TRBD1
TGTGCCAGCAGCGCCCAGACAGGGGGCGGTGGCTACACCTTC
CASSAQTGGGGYTF
>TRBV30|-|TRBJ1-2|TRBD1
TGTGCCGGCCAAAGGGCAGGGGGAAGAAACACCTTC
CAGQRAGGRNTF
>TRBV2|-|TRBJ1-2|-
TGTGCCAGCAGCCTGATGACTGGCCACACCTTC
CASSLMTGHTF
>TRBV7-2|once|TRBJ2-3|-
TGTGCCAGCAGCTTAGACTATTCTAGCACAGATACGCAGTATTTT
CASSLDYSSTDTQYF
>TRBV28|-|TRBJ2-7|-
TGTGCCAGCAGTCTGAGCTCCTACGAGCAGTACTTC
CASSLSSYEQYF
>TRBV30|-|TRBJ1-5|TRBD1
TGTGCCTGGACTGTACAGGGGGGGCAGCCCCAGCATTTT
CAWTVQGGQPQHF
>TRBV7-6|few|TRBJ1-1|-
TGTGCCAGCAGCATCACAGGGTCTCGAGCTTTCTTT
CASSITGSRAFF
>TRBV9|once|TRBJ2-3|TRBD2
TGTGCCAGCAGCGTTGAAGCGGGGTCCACAGATACGCAGTATTTT
CASSVEAGSTDTQYF
>TRBV6-5|-|TRBJ2-7|TRBD2
TGTGCCAGCAGTTACGGACTAGCGGGAGGTTATGAGCAGTACTTC
CASSYGLAGGYEQYF
>TRBV6-4|-|TRBJ1-1|-
TGTGCCAGCAGTGACGGGTCTGAAGCTTTCTTT
CASSDGSEAFF
>TRBV10-1|few|TRBJ1-1|-
TGCGCCAGCAGAGTAGCGGGATTCGGGACTGAAGCTTTCTTT
CASRVAGFGTEAFF
>TRBV9|-|TRBJ2-2|TRBD2
TGTGCCAGCAGCTCCCAGGCGGGGGGGAACACCGGGGAGCTGTTTTTT
CASSSQAGGNTGELFF
>TRBV6-1|-|TRBJ2-7|TRBD1
TGTGCCAGCAGCCTGGGACAGGGTGGTTACGAGCAGTACTTC
CASSLGQGGYEQYF